This is a list of T cell receptor beta chains from one sample in a study of T cells expressing NK-cell markers. TCRdb reprocessed the 5' RACE reads and reports one entry per CDR3 protein, with no DNA. This sample's table has about 260,000 distinct CDR3 sequences. The sample consisted of blood T cells: a sorted CD56 or NKG2C T cell subset, CD4+ or CD8+ T cells, or bulk PBMC T cells (not recorded which). Receptors originate from a woman between 18 and 69 years old in good health. Each CDR3 is given with its conserved first and last residue.

CDR3 protein: CASSRGGAHEKLFF; J gene: TRBJ1-4; V gene: TRBV5-4
CDR3 protein: CASSLGKGEYF; J gene: TRBJ2-7; V gene: TRBV7-2
CDR3 protein: CASSFTGPYNEQFF; J gene: TRBJ2-1; V gene: TRBV12-3/TRBV12-4
CDR3 protein: CSASVWRDTSLETQYF; J gene: TRBJ2-5; V gene: TRBV20-1
CDR3 protein: CASSPLQTTDTQYF; J gene: TRBJ2-3; V gene: TRBV18
CDR3 protein: CASSQPHGTSSYNSPLHF; J gene: TRBJ1-6; V gene: TRBV4-1
CDR3 protein: CSALYLAGNSPLHF; J gene: TRBJ1-6; V gene: TRBV20-1
CDR3 protein: CASSLRYTWRGEQFF; J gene: TRBJ2-1; V gene: TRBV7-8
CDR3 protein: CASSQHRVDANYGYTF; J gene: TRBJ1-2; V gene: TRBV4-2
CDR3 protein: CASSLLAANEQFF; J gene: TRBJ2-1; V gene: TRBV6-1
CDR3 protein: CASSQGHIYEQYF; J gene: TRBJ2-7; V gene: TRBV7-2
CDR3 protein: CASSLGSYMNTEAFF; J gene: TRBJ1-1; V gene: TRBV5-4
CDR3 protein: CASSPRGTAKGTGELFF; J gene: TRBJ2-2; V gene: TRBV7-8
CDR3 protein: CSASPKLLRETQYF; J gene: TRBJ2-5; V gene: TRBV20-1
CDR3 protein: CASSPRTSGGAADTQYF; J gene: TRBJ2-3; V gene: TRBV5-4
CDR3 protein: CASSLAPLASSSSGNTIYF; J gene: TRBJ1-3; V gene: TRBV5-1
CDR3 protein: CASALGLAGDEQFF; J gene: TRBJ2-1; V gene: TRBV12-3/TRBV12-4
CDR3 protein: CASSTKTSYEQYF; J gene: TRBJ2-7; V gene: TRBV12-3/TRBV12-4
CDR3 protein: CAGLIVDTQYF; J gene: TRBJ2-3; V gene: TRBV7-2
CDR3 protein: CASSLGSIQETQYF; J gene: TRBJ2-5; V gene: TRBV7-3
CDR3 protein: CSVLSGVGVQFF; J gene: TRBJ2-1; V gene: TRBV29-1
CDR3 protein: CASSARQGGEQFF; J gene: TRBJ2-1; V gene: TRBV5-1
CDR3 protein: CARSFTGVVGNTIYF; J gene: TRBJ1-3; V gene: TRBV7-2
CDR3 protein: CASSSRLGNEQFF; J gene: TRBJ2-1; V gene: TRBV9
CDR3 protein: CASSSWGMDPSAHEQFF; J gene: TRBJ2-1; V gene: TRBV12-3/TRBV12-4
CDR3 protein: CSASRDSRNQPQHF; J gene: TRBJ1-5; V gene: TRBV20-1
CDR3 protein: CSARASEYNEQFF; J gene: TRBJ2-1; V gene: TRBV20-1
CDR3 protein: CSARETGFTYDQYF; J gene: TRBJ2-7; V gene: TRBV20-1
CDR3 protein: CASSALGELFF; J gene: TRBJ2-2; V gene: TRBV9
CDR3 protein: CASSPDGWYGYTF; J gene: TRBJ1-2; V gene: TRBV12-3/TRBV12-4
CDR3 protein: CASNLERADEQFF; J gene: TRBJ2-1; V gene: TRBV5-1
CDR3 protein: CASSYTHRTGGADTQYF; J gene: TRBJ2-3; V gene: TRBV6-5
CDR3 protein: CASTYDASGGEFF; J gene: TRBJ2-1; V gene: TRBV12-3/TRBV12-4
CDR3 protein: CASSHLRDGSYEQYF; J gene: TRBJ2-7; V gene: TRBV4-2